This TCR beta chain was captured in a study of response to subunit inactivated influenza vaccine. A few counts support this clonotype. Its antigen is undetermined. TCRdb reprocessed the RT-PCR reads via MiXCR and lists one record per CDR3 protein. The sample carries around 750,000 distinct CDR3 sequences, 21% recorded once. Study-level findings and limits: There was a suggestion from the authors that each seasonal influenza vaccination recruits few new T cells.

Sequenced here: PBMCs from blood, sampled approximately 5 days after vaccination. This TCR derives from a man aged 45-65 years who received an inactivated influenza vaccine.

The CDR3 sequence: CATSDHDSYNEQFF. DNA for the CDR3: TGTGCCACCAGTGATCATGATTCCTACAATGAGCAGTTCTTC. The J gene is TRBJ2-1, the V gene TRBV24-1, with D unresolved. The CDR3 sequence is 14 residues long. The germline CDR1 and CDR2 sequences are KGHDR and SFDVKD. Trimming removed 3 bases at V and 1 base at J, with 6 bases between.